This T cell receptor beta chain was captured in a study of vaccination effects on CD4 cells after COVID-19. About the research overall: Convalescent patients (three in total) were sampled early and late after vaccination. It was a median of 72 days after the second dose that post-vaccine samples were obtained. General study findings and limits: Late after vaccination, infection- and vaccine-induced clones showed marked clonal contraction.

Antigen-specific CD4+ T cell clonotypes were called by their expansion after viral peptide-pool culture in ViraFEST. The culture ran for roughly ten days, and then CD4+ T cells were isolated. A positive SARS-CoV-2 PCR test fell between March and December 2020. As their vaccination, participants received two doses of either BNT162b2 or mRNA-1273. The assay was immunoSEQ multiplex PCR, and TCRdb's table has in-frame clones only and misses some. The table lists 11,000 to 15,000 clones, around three quarters of them singletons. Remarks on this clone: Its antigen is as yet unknown.

CDR3 size: 13 residues. Looked up from germline, CDR1 is KGHSH and CDR2 is LQKENI. J lost 3 bases, V lost 3 bases, and 1 base had no gene match. This TCR was sampled from a human donor who had a prior SARS-CoV-2 infection. The sequenced sample was CD4+ T cells from PBMCs cultured with SARS-CoV-2 spike peptides, obtained after COVID-19 vaccination. The rearrangement links TRBV18 to TRBJ1-1; 7 bases are a match to TRBD1. CDR3 in DNA: TGTGCCAGCTCACCCGGGACAGACACTGAAGCTTTCTTT. Residues: CASSPGTDTEAFF.